The 21 T cell receptor beta chains below were found in one sample sequenced in a study of blood T cell repertoires in COVID-19. Here immunoSEQ multiplex PCR was the method, and the copy in TCRdb shows in-frame clones only, minus some. The sample has approximately 440,000 clones, about 90% seen once. The sequenced material came from PBMCs or T cells enriched from blood (not recorded which). The receptors come from a man aged 18 to 29 who had recovered from COVID-19.

This rearrangement joins TRBV2 to TRBJ2-7; 8 nucleotides line up with TRBD2. With V trimmed by 4 bases and J by 5 bases, 4 bases remained unmatched. The CDR3 sequence is 13 residues long. The germline V gene encodes CDR1 SNHLY and CDR2 FYNNEI. The CDR3 nucleotides read TGTGCCAGCAGTGGGAGCGGGGGCGACGAGCAGTACTTC. This encodes CASSGSGGDEQYF. Based on the CDR3 plus reference TRBV2 and TRBJ2-7, the full variable domain is EPEVTQTPSHQVTQMGQEVILRCVPISNHLYFYWYRQILGQKVEFLVSFYNNEISEKSEIFDDQFSVERPDGSNFTLKIRSTKLEDSAMYFCASSGSGGDEQYFGPGTRLTVT.

The V gene is TRBV18, the J gene TRBJ2-3; D not certain. The germline gives CDR1 KGHSH, CDR2 LQKENI. V lost 4 bases and J 0 bases, leaving 11 bases between the germline ends. The CDR3 length is 15 residues. CDR3 nucleotide sequence: TGTGCCAGCTCACAAAAAACCAGGAGCACAGATACGCAGTATTTT. This translates into CASSQKTRSTDTQYF. The entire variable domain, with the rest obtained from reference TRBV18 and TRBJ2-3, is as follows: NAGVMQNPRHLVRRRGQEARLRCSPMKGHSHVYWYRQLPEEGLKFMVYLQKENIIDESGMPKERFSAEFPKEGPSILRIQQVVRGDSAAYFCASSQKTRSTDTQYFGPGTRLTVL.

The chain uses TRBV13 and TRBJ1-6, with D perhaps TRBD1 (6 bases). The CDR3 consists of 20 residues. Germline V lookup: CDR1 PRHDT, CDR2 FYEKMQ (reference sequence). Trimming removed 5 bases from V and 0 bases from J, with 23 bases in between. CDR3 sequence: CASSKTPVTGESSYNSPLHF. CDR3 DNA: TGTGCCAGCAGCAAAACCCCGGTGACAGGCGAAAGCTCCTATAATTCACCCCTCCACTTT.

The chain combines TRBV19 with TRBJ2-2; maybe TRBD2 (5 bases). Per germline, CDR1 LNHDA and CDR2 SQIVND (reference sequence). V shed 11 bases and J shed 6 bases, with 19 bases lying between them. The CDR3 is made up of 14 amino acids. CDR3 coding DNA: TGTGCCGGATCTAGCTATCGTTTCCCCGGGGAGCTGTTTTTT. This encodes CAGSSYRFPGELFF.

The chain has TRBV12-3 or TRBV12-4 and TRBJ1-1; 8 bases align to TRBD1. The junction had 3 bases not matched to a gene; V was cut back by 3 bases and J by 6 bases. The CDR3 runs to 13 residues. CDR3 loop: CASSFSGGPEAFF. In DNA, the CDR3 is TGTGCCAGCAGTTTTTCAGGGGGCCCTGAAGCTTTCTTT.

V usage is TRBV9 and J usage is TRBJ2-1; 7 bases are shared with TRBD2. Germline values: CDR1 SGDLS, CDR2 YYNGEE. J lost 2 bases, V lost 3 bases, and 2 bases had no gene match. The CDR3 extends over 14 amino acids. The CDR3 spells CASSASGTYNEQFF. The CDR3 DNA sequence: TGTGCCAGCAGCGCTAGCGGAACCTACAATGAGCAGTTCTTC.

The chain uses TRBV19 and TRBJ1-1; the D is unclear. The CDR3 extends over 13 amino acids. Trimming removed 3 bases from V and 11 bases from J, with 16 bases in between. The germline V gene has CDR1 LNHDA and CDR2 SQIVND (reference sequence). Written as DNA, the CDR3 is TGTGCCAGTAGTATCGGCGCAGGTTCTCAGGCTTTCTTT. It translates to CASSIGAGSQAFF.

The chain combines TRBV27 with TRBJ1-1, with no clear D. The germline V gene has CDR1 MNHEY and CDR2 SMNVEV (reference sequence). V was pared by 6 bases and J by 4 bases, with 15 bases between. The CDR3 totals 14 residues. Here the CDR3 DNA reads TGTGCCAGCAGCTTAACGGGAAGAGCCACTGAAGCTTTCTTT. This gives the protein CASSLTGRATEAFF.

The V and J genes are TRBV15 and TRBJ1-4, with 7 bases lining up with TRBD1. V gave up 3 bases and J gave up 7 bases; unmatched junction bases: 8. The germline CDR1 and CDR2 sequences are LNHNV and YYDKDF (reference sequence). The CDR3 is made up of 15 amino acids. The CDR3 sequence is CATSRFTGEGEKLFF. As DNA, the CDR3 is TGTGCCACCAGCAGGTTTACAGGGGAAGGTGAAAAACTGTTTTTT.

This clone was recorded many times. The genes are TRBV2 and TRBJ2-1, with 10 bases that match TRBD1. Per germline, CDR1 SNHLY and CDR2 FYNNEI. Trimming cost V 7 bases and J 7 bases; bases outside gene matches: 7. This CDR3 has 14 residues. CDR3 bases: TGTGCCAGCAAGGACAGGGGGTATATGAATGAGCAGTTCTTC. Translating gives CASKDRGYMNEQFF.

The chain couples TRBV24-1 to TRBJ2-2; no clear D gene. This CDR3 has 15 residues. The germline V gene encodes CDR1 KGHDR and CDR2 SFDVKD. V lost 0 bases and J lost 0, with 4 bases in between. The CDR3 DNA sequence: TGTGCCACCAGTGATTTGACGGCGAACACCGGGGAGCTGTTTTTT. It specifies CATSDLTANTGELFF.

This chain joins TRBV7-3 and TRBJ1-1; a possible D gene is TRBD1 (5 bases). V was cut by 5 bases and J by 1 base, with 8 bases left in between. The CDR3 has 13 residues. Germline V CDR1 and CDR2: SGHTA, FQGTGA. The CDR3 sequence: CASSTTENTEAFF. The CDR3 DNA sequence: TGTGCCAGCAGCACGACAGAGAACACTGAAGCTTTCTTT.

A word on this clone: Other DNA sequences of this sample code for an identical CDR3. V and J are TRBV5-1 and TRBJ2-7; D possibly corresponds to TRBD2 (6 bases). V gave up 0 bases and J gave up 4 bases, with 8 bases separating them. CDR1 and CDR2 (germline): SGHRS, YFSETQ. This CDR3 has 13 amino acids. The CDR3 sequence: CASSLESGYEQYF. In nucleotides, the CDR3 is TGCGCCAGCAGCTTGGAGAGCGGGTACGAGCAGTACTTC.

Only one count was recorded for this clone. This chain links TRBV3-1 (or the pseudogene TRBV3-2) with TRBJ2-3; 10 nucleotides align to TRBD2. The CDR3 length is 14 residues. In germline, CDR1 is LGHDT, CDR2 YNNKEL (reference sequence). V was pared by 6 bases and J by 6 bases, with 6 bases of the junction left unmatched. CDR3 region: CASRSSGGVDTQYF. The CDR3 nucleotides are TGTGCCAGCAGATCTAGCGGGGGAGTTGATACGCAGTATTTT.

The chain employs TRBV2 and TRBJ1-2; D perhaps matches TRBD1 (5 bases). The CDR3 runs 16 residues. The ends were cut back, 3 bases at V and 4 bases at J, with 18 bases in the middle. Looked up from germline, CDR1 is SNHLY and CDR2 is FYNNEI. The CDR3 DNA sequence: TGTGCCAGCAGTGAGCCGGACACACAAGAGGTCTATGGCTACACCTTC. Translation gives CASSEPDTQEVYGYTF.

This clone was counted once. The chain uses TRBV29-1 and TRBJ1-1; TRBD1 is a possible D gene (5 bases). The CDR3 has 16 residues. The germline V gene has CDR1 SQVTM and CDR2 ANQGSEA. Trimming stripped 1 base from V and 5 bases from J, with 20 bases between. The CDR3 loop reads CSVEGLLRERGTEAFF. The CDR3 coding sequence is TGCAGCGTTGAAGGGCTCCTTAGGGAACGGGGGACTGAAGCTTTCTTT.

The rearrangement joins TRBV2 to TRBJ1-2; 9 bases map to TRBD1. The CDR3 is 16 amino acids. CDR1 SNHLY and CDR2 FYNNEI come from the germline V gene. The J segment lost 4 bases and the V segment lost 3 bases, leaving 9 bases of the junction unmatched. The CDR3 reads CASSDQTGTGTYGYTF. Here the CDR3 DNA reads TGTGCCAGCAGTGATCAAACGGGGACAGGGACCTATGGCTACACCTTC.

The chain links TRBV2 to TRBJ2-1, with 11 bases lining up with TRBD2. V shed 4 bases and J 13 bases; nucleotides not matched to a gene: 9. The CDR3 extends over 14 amino acids. Looked up from germline, CDR1 is SNHLY and CDR2 is FYNNEI. The CDR3 reads CASSVVAGGLNQFF. The CDR3 coding sequence is TGTGCCAGCAGTGTGGTAGCGGGGGGGTTAAACCAGTTCTTC.

This clone showed up just once. The chain carries TRBV2 and TRBJ2-5, with a weak D call TRBD2 (5 bases). Trimming stripped 2 bases from V and 0 bases from J, with 13 bases between. CDR3 length: 16 residues. Germline V gene data show CDR1 as SNHLY and CDR2 as FYNNEI. CDR3 nucleotides: TGTGCCAGCAGTGAAAGAGGGCAGGTGTACCAAGAGACCCAGTACTTC. Residues: CASSERGQVYQETQYF.

The V gene is TRBV27, the J gene TRBJ1-1; D is perhaps TRBD1 (5 bases). Trimming took 6 bases from V and 3 from J, leaving 17 bases between them. CDR3 length equals 15 residues. In germline, CDR1 is MNHEY, CDR2 SMNVEV (reference sequence). CDR3 in DNA: TGTGCCAGCAGCCCTGTTGGGGGGTCCTACACTGAAGCTTTCTTT. This encodes CASSPVGGSYTEAFF.

This chain links TRBV28 with TRBJ1-3; no reliable D call. V lost 3 bases to trimming and J lost 5 bases, with 20 bases between them. Germline-derived CDR1 and CDR2 are MDHEN and SYDVKM. This CDR3 is 17 amino acids long. CDR3 sequence reads: CASSFRPERRGRNTIYF. Here the CDR3 DNA reads TGTGCCAGCAGTTTTAGGCCTGAGAGACGCGGCAGAAACACCATATATTTT.